These 9 T cell receptor beta chains were all obtained from the same sample, sequenced in a study of T cells after yellow fever vaccination (dated by TCRdb to between 2018 and 2020). Library construction relied on 5' RACE. Instrument on record: Illumina NovaSeq 6000. Using fastp at Q25 and MiXCR, TCRdb reprocessed the public reads and kept productive beta chains. Every distinct CDR3 protein forms one entry, paired with its most common genes and DNA. Counted in this sample were 95,000 to 100,000 distinct CDR3 sequences; 5.8% of them appeared once. Roughly two fifths of the sample is held by the ten biggest clonotypes. The label giving this sample's treatment or condition can be read as: live attenuated yellow fever vaccine strain. The starting material was CD8+ T cells sorted from PBMCs, obtained 10 days after the yellow fever booster vaccination. The receptors shown here come from a man younger than 35 who received the YFV17D yellow fever vaccine.

The table lists this clonotype with many counts. The chain carries TRBV7-9 and TRBJ1-6, with D unclear. The V and J ends lost 0 bases and 7 bases respectively, with 13 bases between them. This CDR3 comprises 16 residues. Germline CDR1 and CDR2: SEHNR and FQNEAQ (reference sequence). CDR3 loop: CASSLAGWEENSPLHF. CDR3 bases: TGTGCCAGCAGCTTAGCAGGGTGGGAAGAGAATTCACCCCTCCACTTT. The whole variable domain, remainder taken from reference TRBV7-9 and TRBJ1-6, is DTGVSQNPRHKITKRGQNVTFRCDPISEHNRLYWYRQTLGQGPEFLTYFQNEAQLEKSRLLSDRFSAERPKGSFSTLEIQRTEQGDSAMYLCASSLAGWEENSPLHFGNGTRLTVT.

Many counts were recorded for this clonotype. The chain is built from TRBV5-4 and TRBJ2-7, with 7 bases matching TRBD2. The V gene's germline CDR1 is SGHNT and CDR2 YYREEE (reference sequence). The V and J ends lost 2 bases and 6 bases, in that order; junction bases with no gene match: 2. The CDR3 has 12 amino acids. This CDR3 is CASSFSSGEQYV. The CDR3 DNA sequence: TGTGCCAGCAGCTTCTCTAGCGGCGAGCAGTACGTC.

This clonotype has just a few counts. The rearrangement uses TRBV12-3 or TRBV12-4 and TRBJ2-4; D perhaps matches TRBD1 (6 bases). This CDR3 spans 14 amino acids. The germline V and J ends were trimmed by 5 bases and 9 bases, with 17 bases remaining between them. The CDR3: CASSQTQGFSIQYF. The CDR3 DNA sequence: TGTGCCAGCAGTCAGACACAGGGTTTTAGCATTCAGTACTTC.

This clonotype has only a few counts. This chain links TRBV3-1 with TRBJ2-6; D unresolved. V dropped 0 bases and J dropped 0 bases, with 15 bases sitting between them. Germline CDR1 reads LGHDT; CDR2 reads YNNKEL (reference sequence). The CDR3 sequence is 19 residues long. CDR3 in DNA: TGTGCCAGCAGCCAAGAGGTTTTAGGAGCCTTCTCTGGGGCCAACGTCCTGACTTTC. As protein: CASSQEVLGAFSGANVLTF. The whole variable domain, filled in from reference TRBV3-1 and TRBJ2-6, reads DTAVSQTPKYLVTQMGNDKSIKCEQNLGHDTMYWYKQDSKKFLKIMFSYNNKELIINETVPNRFSPKSPDKAHLNLHINSLELGDSAVYFCASSQEVLGAFSGANVLTFGAGSRLTVL.

The chain uses TRBV4-2 and TRBJ1-1; 9 bases are a match to TRBD1. V lost 7 bases, J lost 6 bases, and 9 bases stayed unmatched. Germline values: CDR1 LGHNA, CDR2 YNFKEQ. The CDR3 runs 14 residues. In nucleotides, the CDR3 is TGTGCCAGCACCCACGGACAGGGGCTCGCTGAAGCTTTCTTT. It codes for CASTHGQGLAEAFF.

This clonotype was detected many times. This chain links TRBV7-6 with TRBJ2-7; 8 nucleotides align to TRBD1. V lost 5 bases, J lost 1 base, and 4 bases stayed unmatched. This CDR3 contains 14 residues. In germline, CDR1 is SGHVS, CDR2 FNYEAQ. This CDR3 is CASSDRDRSYEQYF. CDR3 sequence (DNA): TGTGCCAGCAGCGATCGGGACAGGTCCTACGAGCAGTACTTC.

The chain couples TRBV4-1 to TRBJ2-1; no clear D. Trimming took 1 base from V and 0 from J, leaving 7 bases between them. From germline, CDR1 is MGHRA and CDR2 YSYEKL. The CDR3 is made up of 15 amino acids. The CDR3 bases are TGCGCCAGCAGCCAAGCCGTTATCTCCTACAATGAGCAGTTCTTC. This encodes CASSQAVISYNEQFF.

In DNA form, the CDR3 reads TGCAGTGCTAGGGGTCTAAAGGGACCGCTGATTTACAATGAGCAGTTCTTC. Protein: CSARGLKGPLIYNEQFF. V gene TRBV20-1 combines with J gene TRBJ2-1, with D perhaps being TRBD1 or TRBD2 (5 bases each). Trimming shortened V by 3 bases and J by 4 bases, and 22 bases separated the two germline ends. This CDR3 is 17 amino acids long. Germline V CDR1 and CDR2: DFQATT, SNEGSKA (reference sequence).

The table lists this clonotype with a few counts. V usage is TRBV5-4 and J usage is TRBJ2-1, with D possibly TRBD2 on 5 matching bases. CDR1 and CDR2 (germline): SGHNT, YYREEE (reference sequence). The CDR3 contains 14 residues. V was clipped by 4 bases and J by 5 bases, with 13 bases between them. The CDR3 sequence: CASSNRDGDNEQFF. CDR3 sequence (DNA): TGTGCCAGCAGCAACCGGGATGGGGACAATGAGCAGTTCTTC.